This T cell receptor beta chain was sequenced for a study of blood T cell repertoires in COVID-19. Looking at the study overall: Sites across the United States, Italy and Spain contributed samples from acute and convalescent COVID-19.

The study assigned cohorts using participant-reported clinical history. Profiled with immunoSEQ multiplex PCR; TCRdb holds only in-frame clones, not every one. Of approximately 170,000 clones listed, approximately 81% are singletons. Germline CDR1 reads SGHRS; CDR2 reads YFSETQ. The CDR3 runs 14 residues. Trimming removed 0 bases at V and 3 bases at J, with 8 bases between. Sequencing was done on a sample of PBMCs or T cells enriched from blood (not recorded which). V and J are TRBV5-1 and TRBJ2-3; D is undetermined. This receptor was identified in a woman aged 50 to 60 who had recovered from COVID-19. DNA for the CDR3: TGCGCCAGCAGCTTGGATCCCGCGACAGATACGCAGTATTTT. Translating it yields CASSLDPATDTQYF.